This T cell receptor (beta chain) was sequenced in a study of cytomegalovirus exposure and HLA in healthy donors. Germline CDR1 is LNHNV and CDR2 is YYDKDF (reference sequence). V lost 0 bases to trimming and J lost 6 bases, with 14 bases between them. CDR3 length: 15 residues. As to this clone: What it binds is not known.

Study results and limitations: A later analysis linked fewer than 20,000 TCR beta sequences to HLA alleles at 0.05 false discovery rate. Reports described diagnosis of cytomegalovirus status by the classifier as highly specific and sensitive. Later analysis showed most CMV-associated TCR beta chains appearing HLA-restricted.

A multiplex PCR was run with 60 Vbeta primers and 13 Jbeta primers. Authors' data handling: A follow-up analysis tallied around 80 million unique TCR beta chains, roughly 11 million shared. Data came from immunoSEQ multiplex PCR; TCRdb stores just in-frame clones and leaves some out. That table gives V, J and clone size, and the DNA gave D and trimming. Altogether 150,000 to 250,000 clones are present, 82% being singletons, with the ten largest covering 0.08% to 0.1%. Sequencing was carried out using PBMCs. This chain joins TRBV15 and TRBJ1-1; tentative D call: TRBD1 (5 bases). This TCR derives from a boy aged 2 to 9 in good health and CMV-seronegative. CDR3 loop: CATSRDVGGEAEAFF. DNA of the CDR3: TGTGCCACCAGCAGAGATGTGGGGGGGGAGGCTGAAGCTTTCTTT.